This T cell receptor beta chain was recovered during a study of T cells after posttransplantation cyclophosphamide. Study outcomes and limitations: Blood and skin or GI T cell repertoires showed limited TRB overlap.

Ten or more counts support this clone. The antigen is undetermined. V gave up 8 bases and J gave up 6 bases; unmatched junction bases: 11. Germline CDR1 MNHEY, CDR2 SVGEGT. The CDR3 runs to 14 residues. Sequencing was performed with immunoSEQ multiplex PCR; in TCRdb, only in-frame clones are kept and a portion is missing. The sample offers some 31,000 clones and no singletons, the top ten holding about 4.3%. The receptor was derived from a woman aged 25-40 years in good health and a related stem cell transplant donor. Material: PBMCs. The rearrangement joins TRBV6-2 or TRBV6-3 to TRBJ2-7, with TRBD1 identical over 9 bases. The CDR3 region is CASLSDRGYGEQYF. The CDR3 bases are TGTGCCAGCCTATCAGACAGGGGGTATGGCGAGCAGTACTTC.